The next 19 T cell receptor beta chains were all read from a single sample in a study of blood T cell repertoires in COVID-19 (dated by TCRdb to 2019 to 2021). Library preparation employed the immunoSEQ multiplex PCR assay. The table was pulled from immuneACCESS by TCRdb, which kept in-frame rearrangements only. Such tables lose some clones; where checked, under half of the loss comes from unresolved V genes, and the rest has no known cause. This sample gives about 260,000 clones in total; more than 75% of them show up just once. The ten largest account for about 10% of the sample. Source material: peripheral blood. These receptors were collected from a man aged 35 to 55 with active or convalescent COVID-19.

The gene calls are TRBV7-2 and TRBJ2-1; weak D call: TRBD2 (6 bases). Trimming shortened V by 2 bases and J by 8 bases, and 13 bases separated the two germline ends. The CDR3 has 14 residues. Germline V gene sequence: CDR1 SGHTA, CDR2 FQGNSA. The CDR3 DNA is TGTGCCAGCAGCTTACGGGGGAGTCTCCATGAGCAGTTCTTC. This codes for CASSLRGSLHEQFF.

The rearrangement links TRBV21-1 to TRBJ2-4; TRBD1, the table's D call, lacks a check against the DNA. TRBV21-1 is an annotated pseudogene. The CDR3 consists of 20 residues. Here the CDR3 DNA reads TGTGCCAGCAGCGTTCGACTCCATCCGGGACATCCTAAAGCCAAAAACATTCAGTACTTC. It translates to CASSVRLHPGHPKAKNIQYF.

The V and J genes are TRBV24-1 and TRBJ1-4, with 8 positions matching TRBD1. J gave up 5 bases and V 3 bases, and 4 bases lay outside the gene matches. Germline CDR1 KGHDR, CDR2 SFDVKD. The CDR3 consists of 15 residues. CDR3: CATSDSRTGNEKLFF. In DNA form, the CDR3 reads TGTGCCACCAGTGATAGTAGGACAGGGAATGAAAAACTGTTTTTT.

This chain links TRBV6-5 with TRBJ1-6, with D possibly TRBD1 on 6 matching bases. Germline values: CDR1 MNHEY, CDR2 SVGAGI. Between the trimmed V and J ends, which lost 8 bases and 9 bases, there was a span of 8 bases. CDR3 length: 11 residues. The CDR3 sequence is CASGRGSPLHF. CDR3 coding DNA: TGTGCCAGCGGCAGGGGTTCACCCCTCCACTTT.

This clone has a single count. The chain couples TRBV7-9 to TRBJ1-2; the match to TRBD1 covers 7 bases. Germline V lookup: CDR1 SEHNR, CDR2 FQNEAQ (reference sequence). Trimming removed 5 bases from V and 5 bases from J; junction bases left unmatched: 5. The length of the CDR3 is 13 residues. CDR3 bases: TGTGCCAGCAGCCGGGGACAGATGTATGGCTACACCTTC. This codes for CASSRGQMYGYTF.

This chain links TRBV5-1 with TRBJ1-2; D call uncertain. In germline, CDR1 is SGHRS, CDR2 YFSETQ. Trimming cost V 3 bases and J 1 base, with 16 bases left between them. The CDR3 runs 16 residues. In nucleotides, the CDR3 is TGCGCCAGCAGCTCCGGACGGGGAGCTAATAACTATGGCTACACCTTC. Its translation is CASSSGRGANNYGYTF.

The V call is TRBV11-2, the J call TRBJ2-5; the match to TRBD2 covers 10 bases. V was clipped by 3 bases and J by 5 bases; unmatched bases: 6. This CDR3 has 15 residues. Looked up from germline, CDR1 is SGHAT and CDR2 is FQNNGV. The CDR3: CASSFSGGPGETQYF. The DNA for the CDR3 is TGTGCCAGCAGCTTTAGCGGGGGGCCAGGGGAGACCCAGTACTTC.

The chain employs TRBV10-3 and TRBJ1-1, with 10 bases matching TRBD1. The J segment lost 1 base and the V segment lost 5 bases, leaving 7 bases of the junction unmatched. The length of the CDR3 is 16 residues. Germline V gives CDR1 ENHRY, CDR2 SYGVKD. CDR3 in amino acids: CAISPRQGATNTEAFF. CDR3 bases: TGTGCCATCAGTCCTAGACAGGGGGCTACGAACACTGAAGCTTTCTTT.

The chain carries TRBV2 and TRBJ1-5; no firm D call. Germline CDR1 SNHLY, CDR2 FYNNEI. With 3 bases removed from V and 3 bases from J, the gap between germline ends came to 6 bases. This CDR3 is built from 13 residues. The CDR3 DNA reads TGTGCCAGCAGTGAGGAGATCAATCAGCCCCAGCATTTT. It is translated as CASSEEINQPQHF.

The V call is TRBV30, the J call TRBJ2-5; TRBD2 aligns across 10 bases. This CDR3 is 14 amino acids long. Germline V gene sequence: CDR1 GTSNPN, CDR2 SVGIG (reference sequence). V gave up 7 bases and J gave up 4 bases; unmatched junction bases: 9. Here the CDR3 reads CASAQSGGGETQYF. The DNA of the CDR3 is TGTGCCTCCGCCCAAAGCGGGGGGGGAGAGACCCAGTACTTC.

The genes are TRBV7-6 and TRBJ1-6; D call uncertain. Germline V gene data show CDR1 as SGHVS and CDR2 as FNYEAQ. With 3 bases removed from V and 6 bases from J, the gap between germline ends came to 9 bases. This CDR3 spans 14 amino acids. Here the CDR3 DNA reads TGTGCCAGCAGCTTGGCCAGACTTAATTCACCCCTCCACTTT. It yields the protein CASSLARLNSPLHF.

This rearrangement joins TRBV5-1 to TRBJ2-3, with no clear D. The germline V and J ends were trimmed by 0 bases and 0 bases, with 5 bases remaining between them. Germline V gives CDR1 SGHRS, CDR2 YFSETQ. The CDR3 runs to 14 residues. The CDR3 loop reads CASSLDQSTDTQYF. The CDR3 DNA is TGCGCCAGCAGCTTGGACCAGAGCACAGATACGCAGTATTTT.

A few counts support this clone. This chain links TRBV5-5 with TRBJ1-1; TRBD1 aligns across 8 bases. The CDR3 length is 16 residues. The germline V gene has CDR1 SGHKS and CDR2 YYEKEE (reference sequence). The ends lost 2 bases at V and 4 bases at J; junction bases unmatched: 10. The CDR3 reads CASSFRQGAGGTEAFF. Here the CDR3 DNA reads TGTGCCAGCAGCTTCCGTCAGGGGGCGGGTGGCACTGAAGCTTTCTTT.

The V and J genes are TRBV30 and TRBJ1-5; a weak D match, TRBD1 (6 bases). Per the germline V gene, CDR1 is GTSNPN and CDR2 is SVGIG (reference sequence). This CDR3 region has 13 residues. Trimming removed 1 base from V and 7 bases from J, with 11 bases in between. The DNA for the CDR3 is TGTGCCTGGAGTGGGGTGGGGGCGCAGCCCCAGCATTTT. It translates to CAWSGVGAQPQHF.

The chain is built from TRBV5-4 and TRBJ2-5; TRBD2 aligns across 11 bases. The CDR3 length is 15 residues. The ends lost 4 bases at V and 4 bases at J; junction bases unmatched: 6. Germline V gives CDR1 SGHNT, CDR2 YYREEE (reference sequence). CDR3 sequence reads: CASSISGGATETQYF. The CDR3 DNA reads as TGTGCCAGCAGCATTAGCGGGGGGGCCACAGAGACCCAGTACTTC. The full variable domain, its missing parts supplied by reference TRBV5-4 and TRBJ2-5, is ETGVTQSPTHLIKTRGQQVTLRCSSQSGHNTVSWYQQALGQGPQFIFQYYREEENGRGNFPPRFSGLQFPNYSSELNVNALELDDSALYLCASSISGGATETQYFGPGTRLLVL.

The chain recombines TRBV5-6 with TRBJ1-3, with a weak D call TRBD1 (5 bases). The CDR3 consists of 14 residues. The germline V and J ends were trimmed by 2 bases and 2 bases, with 8 bases remaining between them. Per germline, CDR1 SGHDT and CDR2 YYEEEE. The CDR3 sequence: CASSLRGAGNTIYF. The CDR3 bases are TGTGCCAGCAGCTTAAGGGGCGCTGGAAACACCATATATTTT.

The chain is built from TRBV6-1 and TRBJ2-3; 7 bases align to TRBD1. V was clipped by 2 bases and J by 0 bases; unmatched bases: 5. The CDR3 is 16 amino acids. CDR1 and CDR2 (germline): MNHNS, SASEGT. The CDR3 is CASSERSGGSTDTQYF. The CDR3 nucleotides read TGTGCCAGCAGTGAAAGGTCAGGGGGAAGCACAGATACGCAGTATTTT.

The rearrangement uses TRBV9 and TRBJ2-1, with 9 bases identical to TRBD2. There are 15 residues in the CDR3. The V gene's germline CDR1 is SGDLS and CDR2 YYNGEE. The junction had 9 bases not matched to a gene; V was cut back by 2 bases and J by 9 bases. The CDR3 DNA sequence: TGTGCCAGCAGCGTGGGCGGGAGGGCCGGCAGTGAGCAGTTCTTC. Protein sequence: CASSVGGRAGSEQFF.

The J gene is TRBJ1-2, the V gene TRBV24-1; D is ambiguous. The V gene's germline CDR1 is KGHDR and CDR2 SFDVKD. The CDR3 sequence is 16 residues long. Deletions cut 5 bases from V and 2 bases from J, with 17 bases between. CDR3 DNA: TGTGCCACCAGTGGTTTTACGGCGGGGTTGAACTATGGCTACACCTTC. Translated: CATSGFTAGLNYGYTF.